Described below is a single T cell receptor (beta chain) sequence and its context. This sample is drawn from a study of blood T cell repertoires in COVID-19. CDR3 length equals 16 residues. Unmatched junction bases numbered 4, after V lost 0 bases and J lost 6 bases. The germline gives CDR1 SNHLY, CDR2 FYNNEI. Generated by immunoSEQ multiplex PCR, the TCRdb table keeps only in-frame clones and is missing some. The data hold more than 100,000 clones, with 90% observed a single time. The TCR was taken from a woman aged 55-69 years with COVID-19, enrolled during active disease. Material for sequencing was peripheral blood. The gene calls are TRBV2 and TRBJ1-4, with 10 bases identical to TRBD1. DNA of the CDR3: TGTGCCAGCAGTGAAGCGCTTGGGACAGGGGATGAAAAACTGTTTTTT. Its protein is CASSEALGTGDEKLFF.